At least ten counts were recorded for the clone carrying this T cell receptor (beta chain). Its antigen is currently unknown. Germline assignment: CDR1 SQVTM and CDR2 ANQGSEA. V was pared by 7 bases and J by 12 bases, with 7 bases of the junction left unmatched. The CDR3 spans 11 residues. This sample's TCRbeta library carried unique molecular identifier barcodes. TCRdb reprocessed the PCR reads with MiXCR, giving one entry per CDR3 protein. The table has about 290,000 distinct CDR3 sequences, roughly 9.1% seen once. This sample stems from a study of T-cell reconstitution after alpha-beta-depleted transplantation in children. Study results and limitations: Reportedly, alpha-beta T cells present about two months post-transplant originated from several hundred expanded clones of graft origin.

The sequence came from a boy under two years old with acute myeloid leukemia, due to receive a stem cell transplant. The specimen comprised PBMCs, sampled before TCRalphabeta/CD19-depleted stem cell transplant. This chain joins TRBV29-1 and TRBJ1-4; TRBD1 matches at 8 bases. The CDR3 sequence: CSAAQGAELFF. DNA for the CDR3: TGCAGCGCCGCTCAGGGGGCCGAACTGTTTTTT.